This record concerns one T cell receptor beta chain sequence. Its specificity is unknown. The data were obtained in a study of cytomegalovirus exposure and HLA in healthy donors. Findings of the study overall: Cytomegalovirus status was reportedly diagnosed by the classifier with high sensitivity and specificity. Later genetic work tied a missense DCLRE1C variant to beta-chain V and J trimming. In an earlier analysis, productive rearrangement rates for most beta V segments clustered near 87% or 30%.

V lost 2 bases to trimming and J lost 4 bases, with 2 bases between them. In germline, CDR1 is MNHEY, CDR2 SVGAGI. The CDR3 extends over 11 amino acids. PCR amplification relied on 60 Vbeta primers (plus 13 Jbeta primers). Assay used: immunoSEQ multiplex PCR; TCRdb lists only in-frame clones, some missing. The table shows around 210,000 clones, with around 85% occurring only once. What was sequenced was PBMCs. The chain has TRBV6-5 and TRBJ2-5; the D is unclear. The TCR sequence derives from a middle-aged man in good health and CMV-seronegative. CDR3 loop: CASSYLETQYF. CDR3 bases: TGTGCCAGCAGTTACCTAGAGACCCAGTACTTC.